The present entry profiles one T cell receptor beta chain with its context. Its antigen is as yet unknown. The entry originates in a study of cytomegalovirus exposure and HLA in healthy donors. About the research overall: A subsequent analysis stated that the 100 to 150 validation repertoires were run on the same platform as the roughly 670 first-cohort repertoires.

Here immunoSEQ multiplex PCR was the method, and the copy in TCRdb shows in-frame clones only, minus some. Among under 300,000 clones, approximately 86% were seen once, and the ten largest hold approximately 1%. The CDR3 has 15 residues. V gave up 1 base and J gave up 0 bases; unmatched junction bases: 2. Germline V gene data show CDR1 as MDHEN and CDR2 as SYDVKM. The study's findings and limits: According to reports, the classifier identified cytomegalovirus status with high specificity and sensitivity. Many donors carried some public TCRs, although rarity characterized most TCR sequences. The study flagged roughly 150 TCR beta chains as cytomegalovirus-associated.

Source material: PBMCs. The V and J genes are TRBV28 and TRBJ2-7; TRBD1 matches at 8 bases. This receptor was obtained from a woman between 18 and 29 years old in good health and CMV-seronegative. This chain's CDR3 is CASSLSGTGSYEQYF. Written as DNA, the CDR3 is TGTGCCAGCAGTTTATCCGGGACAGGCTCCTACGAGCAGTACTTC.